These 5 T cell receptor beta chains came from one sample sequenced in a study of cytomegalovirus exposure and HLA in healthy donors. A multiplex PCR was run with 60 Vbeta primers and 13 Jbeta primers. Profiled with immunoSEQ multiplex PCR; TCRdb holds only in-frame clones, not every one. The sample has fewer than 200,000 clones; approximately 79% are singletons. What was sequenced was PBMCs. Receptor source: a woman between 50 and 59 years old in good health and CMV-seropositive.

The rearrangement uses TRBV4-1 and TRBJ1-5; TRBD1 aligns across 11 bases. Germline loops: CDR1 MGHRA, CDR2 YSYEKL. V lost 0 bases, J lost 6 bases, and 10 bases stayed unmatched. The CDR3 contains 18 residues. DNA for the CDR3: TGCGCCAGCAGCCAAGAGGTAGGACAGGGGGCGGTCATTCAGCCCCAGCATTTT. This gives the protein CASSQEVGQGAVIQPQHF.

The V gene is TRBV6-1, the J gene TRBJ2-1; 11 bases line up with TRBD2. This CDR3 has 17 residues. V lost 3 bases to trimming and J lost 3 bases; unmatched junction nucleotides: 7. Germline V gene lookup returns CDR1 MNHNS and CDR2 SASEGT. The CDR3 loop is CASSDGLAGISYNEQFF. The CDR3 coding sequence is TGTGCCAGCAGTGACGGACTAGCGGGCATCAGCTACAATGAGCAGTTCTTC.

This chain links TRBV5-1 with TRBJ2-2; a possible D gene is TRBD2 (6 bases). The V gene lost 7 bases and the J gene lost 4 bases, with 14 bases spanning the gap. Germline V gene data show CDR1 as SGHRS and CDR2 as YFSETQ. The CDR3 runs 14 residues. CDR3 region: CASLAGPSTGELFF. CDR3 coding DNA: TGCGCCAGCCTTGCGGGGCCCTCCACCGGGGAGCTGTTTTTT.

V gene TRBV5-1 combines with J gene TRBJ2-7, with TRBD1 matching over 7 bases. The CDR3 is made up of 15 amino acids. Germline V gene sequence: CDR1 SGHRS, CDR2 YFSETQ. Trimming cost V 1 base and J 1 base; bases outside gene matches: 5. CDR3 nucleotide sequence: TGCGCCAGCAGCTTGCGAGGGGACAGTTCCTACGAGCAGTACTTC. Protein: CASSLRGDSSYEQYF. Based on the CDR3 plus reference TRBV5-1 and TRBJ2-7, the full variable domain is KAGVTQTPRYLIKTRGQQVTLSCSPISGHRSVSWYQQTPGQGLQFLFEYFSETQRNKGNFPGRFSGRQFSNSRSEMNVSTLELGDSALYLCASSLRGDSSYEQYFGPGTRLTVT.

J is TRBJ1-4 and V is TRBV19, with D tentatively TRBD1 (6 bases). Trimming removed 0 bases at V and 11 bases at J, with 16 bases between. This CDR3 is 15 amino acids long. Germline CDR1 LNHDA, CDR2 SQIVND (reference sequence). CDR3 in DNA: TGTGCCAGTAGTATAGATTCGGGAGGGACACCGAAACTGTTTTTT. Its protein product is CASSIDSGGTPKLFF. Drawing the rest from reference TRBV19 and TRBJ1-4, the complete variable domain is DGGITQSPKYLFRKEGQNVTLSCEQNLNHDAMYWYRQDPGQGLRLIYYSQIVNDFQKGDIAEGYSVSREKKESFPLTVTSAQKNPTAFYLCASSIDSGGTPKLFFGSGTQLSVL.